The 32 T cell receptor beta chains presented below share a single source sample, sequenced in a study of molecular identifiers for immune sequencing clone quantification. TCRdb redid the calling of the PCR reads with MiXCR, one entry per CDR3 protein. Among hundreds of thousands of distinct CDR3 sequences, about 25% were seen once, and the ten largest hold 0.7% to 0.95%. The sequenced sample was naive CD8+ T cells from blood, with Jurkat cell RNA spiked in. The subset was: FACS-sorted CD8+CD4-CCR7+CD45RA+ naive T cells. The source is a human donor in good health. Some libraries in this study had Jurkat cell RNA spiked in.

J is TRBJ2-4 and V is TRBV19, with D possibly being TRBD2 (6 bases). The germline V gene has CDR1 LNHDA and CDR2 SQIVND (reference sequence). This CDR3 has 15 residues. The germline V and J ends were trimmed by 8 bases and 0 bases, with 14 bases remaining between them. The CDR3 sequence is CASADGGIAKNIQYF. CDR3 DNA sequence: TGTGCCAGTGCTGACGGAGGGATAGCCAAAAACATTCAGTACTTC. Filled out from reference TRBV19 and TRBJ2-4, the complete variable domain reads DGGITQSPKYLFRKEGQNVTLSCEQNLNHDAMYWYRQDPGQGLRLIYYSQIVNDFQKGDIAEGYSVSREKKESFPLTVTSAQKNPTAFYLCASADGGIAKNIQYFGAGTRLSVL.

This clonotype was seen more than once but under ten times. An end of the junction does not agree with germline; a read error may underlie this. The chain carries TRBV7-2 and TRBJ2-3; 15 bases are shared with TRBD2. The CDR3 loop spans 18 amino acids. In germline, CDR1 is SGHTA, CDR2 FQGNSA. CDR3 sequence reads: CASNLVPGLAGGRDTQYF. Written as DNA, the CDR3 is TGTGCCAGCAACTTAGTTCCGGGACTAGCGGGAGGCCGAGATACGCAGTATTTT.

Turning to this clonotype: A read error may produce the germline difference seen at one junction end. This chain joins TRBV10-1 and TRBJ2-3; the match to TRBD1 covers 7 bases. The CDR3 length is 15 residues. CDR1 and CDR2 from the germline V gene are WNHNN and SYGVQD (reference sequence). The CDR3, as DNA: TGCGCCAGCAGTGTGAGGACAGGCAGCACAGGTACGCAGTATTTT. The encoded protein is CASSVRTGSTGTQYF.

The gene calls are TRBV24-1 and TRBJ2-5, with D unclear. This CDR3 comprises 13 residues. Germline loops: CDR1 KGHDR, CDR2 SFDVKD. With 1 base removed from V and 3 bases from J, the gap between germline ends came to 5 bases. CDR3 amino acids: CATSDLEEETQYF. The CDR3 DNA reads TGTGCCACCAGTGATTTAGAGGAAGAGACCCAGTACTTC.

V usage is TRBV7-6 and J usage is TRBJ1-6, with 10 bases identical to TRBD1. The trim removed 1 base at V and 9 bases at J, leaving 3 bases unmatched. The CDR3 has 15 residues. The V gene's germline CDR1 is SGHVS and CDR2 FNYEAQ. CDR3 nucleotide sequence: TGTGCCAGCAGCTTAGGAAGGACAGGGGGTTCACCCCTCCACTTT. Its translation: CASSLGRTGGSPLHF.

This clonotype came up many times. The rearrangement uses TRBV4-3 and TRBJ2-7; 10 bases align to TRBD2. V trimming: 0 bases; J trimming: 3 bases; junction bases outside the gene matches: 2. The CDR3 has 15 amino acids. Germline CDR1 LGHNA, CDR2 YSLEER. The DNA for the CDR3 is TGCGCCAGCAGCCAAGAGGCTAGCGGGAGCTACGAGCAGTACTTC. Protein product: CASSQEASGSYEQYF.

The sample holds many counts of this clonotype. CDR3: CASSQPGQHQETQYF. The CDR3 DNA sequence: TGCGCCAGCAGCCAACCGGGACAGCACCAAGAGACCCAGTACTTC. This sequence joins TRBV4-1 and TRBJ2-5, with 7 bases fitting TRBD1. There are 15 residues in the CDR3. Germline CDR1 reads MGHRA; CDR2 reads YSYEKL. J lost 0 bases, V lost 2 bases, and 3 bases had no gene match.

About this clonotype itself: A much larger clonotype is one base distant, so this may be a read error. The V and J genes are TRBV5-1 and TRBJ2-7, with D possibly being TRBD1 (6 bases). Germline CDR1 and CDR2: SGHRS and YFSETQ. CDR3 size: 15 residues. The CDR3 here is CAGSPASTGTYEQYF. The CDR3 DNA follows: TGCGCCGGCAGCCCCGCTTCGACAGGTACCTACGAGCAGTACTTC.

Worth noting for this clonotype: An end of the junction does not agree with germline; a read error may underlie this. This CDR3 is CATRLSLDSGNAIYF. In DNA, the CDR3 is TGTGCCACCCGGTTGTCCCTGGACTCTGGAAACGCCATATATTTT. The J gene is TRBJ1-3, the V gene TRBV7-9; D unresolved. The V gene's germline CDR1 is SEHNR and CDR2 FQNEAQ (reference sequence). The CDR3 extends over 15 amino acids. The full variable domain, in which reference TRBV7-9 and TRBJ1-3 provide the parts outside the CDR3, is DTGVSQNPRHKITKRGQNVTFRCDPISEHNRLYWYRQTLGQGPEFLTYFQNEAQLEKSRLLSDRFSAERPKGSFSTLEIQRTEQGDSAMYLCATRLSLDSGNAIYFGEGSWLTVV.

Of note for this clonotype: A much bigger clone sits one base away, suggesting this may be a read error. This chain uses TRBV3-1 with TRBJ2-6; D is possibly TRBD1 (5 bases). The germline V gene has CDR1 LGHDT and CDR2 YNNKEL (reference sequence). This CDR3 spans 16 amino acids. CDR3 nucleotides: TGTGCCAGCAGCCAAGATTGGGGATCTGGGGCCAACGCCCTGACTTTC. Protein: CASSQDWGSGANALTF.

This chain joins TRBV27 and TRBJ2-1, with D possibly being TRBD2 (6 bases). The CDR3 loop spans 14 amino acids. The germline gives CDR1 MNHEY, CDR2 SMNVEV (reference sequence). The germline V and J ends were trimmed by 4 bases and 4 bases, with 11 bases remaining between them. The DNA of the CDR3 is TGTGCCAGCAGTTCTCAGAGCGGGTACAATGAGCAGTTCTTC. Protein product: CASSSQSGYNEQFF.

The chain combines TRBV11-2 with TRBJ2-3; possibly TRBD1 for D (5 bases). The ends were cut back, 5 bases at V and 0 bases at J, with 15 bases in the middle. The CDR3 runs 16 residues. In germline, CDR1 is SGHAT, CDR2 FQNNGV. DNA for the CDR3: TGTGCCAGCAGCACCCCGACAGATTCTAGCACAGATACGCAGTATTTT. Encoded protein: CASSTPTDSSTDTQYF.

The table lists this clonotype with a few counts. The rearrangement joins TRBV7-8 to TRBJ1-2; the D is unclear. The germline V gene has CDR1 SGHVS and CDR2 FQNEAQ. The V end lost 1 base, the J end lost 1 base, and 10 bases lay between the germline ends. The CDR3 loop spans 15 amino acids. CDR3 in DNA: TGTGCCAGCAGCTTAGTAGGGCGGGGTAACTATGGCTACACCTTC. This codes for CASSLVGRGNYGYTF.

This clonotype came up many times. The chain joins TRBV28 to TRBJ1-4; TRBD1 aligns across 7 bases. This CDR3 comprises 16 residues. Germline V gene lookup returns CDR1 MDHEN and CDR2 SYDVKM. With V trimmed by 4 bases and J by 0 bases, 5 bases remained unmatched. CDR3 protein: CASSSRQGATNEKLFF. The CDR3 bases are TGTGCCAGCAGTTCCCGACAGGGCGCAACTAATGAAAAACTGTTTTTT.

This clonotype was counted ten times or more. This sequence joins TRBV7-9 and TRBJ2-3; D unresolved. Between the trimmed V and J ends, which lost 5 bases and 6 bases, there was a span of 9 bases. CDR3 length: 12 amino acids. Per the germline V gene, CDR1 is SEHNR and CDR2 is FQNEAQ (reference sequence). Written as DNA, the CDR3 is TGTGCCAGCAGCCTAATATCTGATACGCAGTATTTT. Amino acid sequence: CASSLISDTQYF.

About this clonotype itself: One end of the junction fails to match germline, which may point to a read error. The rearrangement uses TRBV4-3 and TRBJ2-3, with 9 bases matching TRBD2. The CDR3 is 16 residues long. In germline, CDR1 is LGHNA, CDR2 YSLEER. CDR3 DNA sequence: TGCGCCAGCAGCCGGACCGGGACTAGCATTACAGATGCGCAGTATTTT. Translating it yields CASSRTGTSITDAQYF.

This clonotype has a single count. A much bigger clone sits one base away, suggesting this may be a read error. The genes are TRBV6-4 and TRBJ2-3, with TRBD2 matching over 8 bases. The germline CDR1 and CDR2 sequences are MRHNA and SNTAGT. CDR3 length: 16 residues. Trimming took 3 bases from V and 1 from J; bases not matched to a gene: 6. The CDR3 coding sequence is TGTGCCAGCAGTGATTCTAGAGCGGGAGGCACAGATACGCAGTATTTT. Its protein product is CASSDSRAGGTDTQYF.

CDR3 sequence reads: CASSLWAGSAQETQYF. The CDR3 DNA reads as TGCGCCAGCAGCTTGTGGGCAGGGAGTGCCCAAGAGACCCAGTACTTC. V and J are TRBV5-1 and TRBJ2-5, with D possibly being TRBD1 or TRBD2 (5 bases each). The CDR3 sequence is 16 residues long. Germline values: CDR1 SGHRS, CDR2 YFSETQ. Trimming removed 1 base from V and 1 base from J, with 14 bases in between.

This clonotype was counted ten times or more. The rearrangement joins TRBV29-1 to TRBJ2-1; D remains ambiguous. V lost 7 bases to trimming and J lost 8 bases, with 21 bases between them. Germline CDR1 SQVTM, CDR2 ANQGSEA. CDR3 length: 14 residues. CDR3 sequence reads: CSAPEPRGFHEQFF. For the CDR3, the DNA is TGCAGCGCGCCAGAGCCCCGCGGTTTCCATGAGCAGTTCTTC.

This clonotype has a count of ten or more. J is TRBJ1-1 and V is TRBV6-2 or TRBV6-3, with a tentative D call TRBD1 (6 bases). In germline, CDR1 is MNHEY, CDR2 SVGEGT. The CDR3 extends over 14 amino acids. V lost 2 bases and J lost 3, with 10 bases in between. CDR3 sequence: CASSYRTGYTEAFF. The CDR3 DNA reads TGTGCCAGCAGTTACCGAACAGGGTACACTGAAGCTTTCTTT.

A single count supports this clonotype. A read error may be the cause here, since a much bigger clone is one base away. This likely comes from a read error, as the CDR3 has no conserved phenylalanine or tryptophan at its end. V usage is TRBV9 and J usage is TRBJ1-3; maybe TRBD1 (5 bases). The CDR3 extends over 16 amino acids. Germline-derived CDR1 and CDR2 are SGDLS and YYNGEE. V lost 3 bases, J lost 0 bases, and 13 bases lay in between. CDR3 in amino acids: CASSEQMGLSGNTIYL. CDR3 nucleotides: TGTGCCAGCAGCGAACAGATGGGACTCTCTGGAAACACCATATATCTT.

DNA of the CDR3: TGTGCCAGTAGTATAAGAGCGGGAGGGGCCGATGAGCAGTTCTTC. Translating it yields CASSIRAGGADEQFF. The rearrangement uses TRBV19 and TRBJ2-1; 10 nucleotides agree with TRBD2. V lost 2 bases, J lost 8 bases, and 6 bases stayed unmatched. Germline V gene lookup returns CDR1 LNHDA and CDR2 SQIVND (reference sequence). This CDR3 has 15 amino acids.

This clonotype has just a few counts. The V gene is TRBV18, the J gene TRBJ1-5, with a possible D match to TRBD1 (6 bases). V was clipped by 1 base and J by 4 bases, with 8 bases between them. Germline lookup yields CDR1 KGHSH and CDR2 LQKENI. This CDR3 has 14 residues. CDR3 loop: CASSPRDTNQPQHF. In nucleotides, the CDR3 is TGTGCCAGCTCACCACGGGACACAAATCAGCCCCAGCATTTT.

The V and J genes are TRBV9 and TRBJ2-1; 11 nucleotides agree with TRBD2. V trimming: 7 bases; J trimming: 7 bases; junction bases outside the gene matches: 1. The CDR3 length is 12 residues. Germline V gives CDR1 SGDLS, CDR2 YYNGEE. The CDR3 loop is CASGTSGNEQFF. As DNA, the CDR3 is TGTGCCAGCGGGACTAGCGGTAATGAGCAGTTCTTC.

V usage is TRBV9 and J usage is TRBJ1-1; D ambiguous. V lost 0 bases to trimming and J lost 1 base, with 10 bases between them. CDR1 is SGDLS and CDR2 is YYNGEE in the germline V gene. CDR3 length equals 15 residues. CDR3 region: CASSVAAGTNTEAFF. For the CDR3, the DNA is TGTGCCAGCAGCGTAGCGGCGGGAACGAACACTGAAGCTTTCTTT.

At least ten counts were recorded for this clonotype. V gene TRBV29-1 combines with J gene TRBJ1-2; D is undetermined. The germline V gene has CDR1 SQVTM and CDR2 ANQGSEA. The CDR3 contains 17 residues. V was pared by 0 bases and J by 2 bases, with 19 bases between. The CDR3 is CSVEEYVPAILNYGYTF. The CDR3 DNA sequence: TGCAGCGTTGAAGAGTACGTCCCGGCGATTTTAAACTATGGCTACACCTTC.

This clonotype was counted a few times. The J gene is TRBJ2-3, the V gene TRBV7-9; TRBD1 might be the D (5 bases). Germline lookup yields CDR1 SEHNR and CDR2 FQNEAQ (reference sequence). The CDR3 has 16 residues. V dropped 5 bases and J dropped 2 bases, with 17 bases sitting between them. Here the CDR3 DNA reads TGTGCCAGCAGCCTAGGTTGGGCCAGGGACACAGATACGCAGTATTTT. Amino acid sequence: CASSLGWARDTDTQYF.

Notes on this clonotype: A read error may explain this, as a much larger clone is one base away. It is likely a read error, because the conserved phenylalanine at the end of the CDR3 is missing. The V and J genes are TRBV25-1 and TRBJ2-7; tentative D call: TRBD2 (5 bases). Germline CDR1 is MGHDK and CDR2 is SYGVNS. The CDR3 is made up of 11 amino acids. Between the trimmed V and J ends, which lost 8 bases and 7 bases, there was a span of 12 bases. The CDR3 sequence is CASHRSGEQYS. CDR3 bases: TGTGCCAGCCACCGTTCGGGAGAGCAGTACTCC.

There are a few counts of this clonotype. The chain recombines TRBV7-9 with TRBJ2-5; D is undetermined. V lost 7 bases and J 0 bases, leaving 9 bases between the germline ends. From germline, CDR1 is SEHNR and CDR2 FQNEAQ (reference sequence). The CDR3 spans 13 residues. This chain's CDR3 is CASKSQDQETQYF. The DNA of the CDR3 is TGTGCCAGCAAATCGCAGGACCAAGAGACCCAGTACTTC.

This chain connects TRBV6-1 to TRBJ2-5, with 10 positions matching TRBD2. The J segment lost 1 base and the V segment lost 8 bases, leaving 7 bases of the junction unmatched. Germline V gives CDR1 MNHNS, CDR2 SASEGT. This CDR3 contains 15 residues. In DNA form, the CDR3 reads TGTGCCAGCTCGGCTAGCGGGGGAACCCAAGAGACCCAGTACTTC. Residues: CASSASGGTQETQYF.

Worth noting for this clonotype: One base away lies a much larger clone, so this may be a sequencing read error. The chain employs TRBV4-3 and TRBJ2-7, with 8 nucleotides matching TRBD1. V dropped 2 bases and J dropped 5; count of bases not matched to a gene: 5. Germline CDR1 LGHNA, CDR2 YSLEER. This CDR3 is 14 amino acids long. The CDR3 spells CASSQRTGIDEQYF. The CDR3 DNA reads TGCGCCAGCAGCCAAAGGACAGGGATTGACGAGCAGTACTTC.

In the case of this clonotype: A much larger clonotype is one base distant, so this may be a read error. The chain's CDR3 is CACSLSFGFTGGNQPQHF. CDR3 coding DNA: TGTGCCTGCAGCTTGAGCTTCGGCTTCACAGGGGGCAATCAGCCCCAGCATTTT. The chain joins TRBV5-6 to TRBJ1-5, with TRBD1 identical over 7 bases. The CDR3 is made up of 18 amino acids. Germline lookup yields CDR1 SGHDT and CDR2 YYEEEE. The full variable domain, with the rest looked up from reference TRBV5-6 and TRBJ1-5, is DAGVTQSPTHLIKTRGQQVTLRCSPKSGHDTVSWYQQALGQGPQFIFQYYEEEERQRGNFPDRFSGHQFPNYSSELNVNALLLGDSALYLCACSLSFGFTGGNQPQHFGDGTRLSIL.